This record looks at one T cell receptor beta chain sequence and its context. Trimming cost V 0 bases and J 7 bases, with 13 bases left between them. Germline V CDR1 and CDR2: SGHRS, YFSETQ. CDR3 length equals 15 residues. The data were obtained in a study of PD-L1 blockade in urothelial cancer. The repertoire was sequenced with immunoSEQ multiplex PCR; TCRdb's copy has only in-frame clones and lacks some. The sample lists some 60,000 clones; just over 85% were seen once. The sample here was PBMCs, taken around atezolizumab (anti-PD-L1) treatment. The clonotype originates from a man between 45 and 60 years old with urothelial cancer. V gene TRBV5-1 combines with J gene TRBJ1-4; D not resolved. The CDR3 is CASSLGSEGSEKLFF. In DNA, the CDR3 is TGCGCCAGCAGCTTGGGGTCAGAGGGAAGTGAAAAACTGTTTTTT.